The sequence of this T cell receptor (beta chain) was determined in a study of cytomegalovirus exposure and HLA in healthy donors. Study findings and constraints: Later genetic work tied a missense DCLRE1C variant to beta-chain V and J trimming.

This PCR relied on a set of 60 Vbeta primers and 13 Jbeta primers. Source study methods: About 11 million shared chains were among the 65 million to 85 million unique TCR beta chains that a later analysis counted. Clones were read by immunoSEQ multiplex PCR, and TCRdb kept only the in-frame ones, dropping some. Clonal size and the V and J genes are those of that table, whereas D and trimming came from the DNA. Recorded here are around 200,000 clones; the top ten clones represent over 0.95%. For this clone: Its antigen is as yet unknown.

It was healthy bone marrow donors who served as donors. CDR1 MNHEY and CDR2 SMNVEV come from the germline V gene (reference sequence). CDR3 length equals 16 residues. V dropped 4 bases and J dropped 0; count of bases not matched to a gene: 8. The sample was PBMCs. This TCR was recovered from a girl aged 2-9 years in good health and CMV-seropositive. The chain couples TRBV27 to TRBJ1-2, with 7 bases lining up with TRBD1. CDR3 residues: CASSYARDSSNYGYTF. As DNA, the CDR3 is TGTGCCAGCAGTTACGCCCGGGACAGCTCTAACTATGGCTACACCTTC.